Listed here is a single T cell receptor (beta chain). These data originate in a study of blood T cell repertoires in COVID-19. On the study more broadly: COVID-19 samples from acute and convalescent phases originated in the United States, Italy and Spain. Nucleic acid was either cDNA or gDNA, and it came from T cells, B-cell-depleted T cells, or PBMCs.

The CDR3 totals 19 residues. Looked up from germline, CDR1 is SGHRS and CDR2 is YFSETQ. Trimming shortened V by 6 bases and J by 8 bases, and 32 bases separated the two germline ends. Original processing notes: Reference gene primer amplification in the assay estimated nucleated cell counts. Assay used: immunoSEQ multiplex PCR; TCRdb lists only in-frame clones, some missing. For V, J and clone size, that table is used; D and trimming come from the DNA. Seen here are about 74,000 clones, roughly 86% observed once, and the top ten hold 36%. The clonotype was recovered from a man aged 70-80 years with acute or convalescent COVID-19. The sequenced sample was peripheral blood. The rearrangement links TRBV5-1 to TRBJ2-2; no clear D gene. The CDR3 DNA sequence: TGCGCCAGCAACCCCCTGAAAGGTCTTGGCGGAACGACCTCTGGGGAGCTGTTTTTT. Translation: CASNPLKGLGGTTSGELFF.